These 8 T cell receptor beta chains were all obtained from the same sample, sequenced in a study of blood T cell repertoires in COVID-19. TCRdb keeps only in-frame clones here, not all; method: immunoSEQ multiplex PCR. The sample consists of some 66,000 clones, approximately 87% of them appearing once. The material sequenced was peripheral blood. The receptors stem from a woman aged 60 to 75 with acute or convalescent COVID-19.

The V call is TRBV11-2, the J call TRBJ2-1, with 14 bases lining up with TRBD2. CDR1 and CDR2 from the germline V gene are SGHAT and FQNNGV. V dropped 5 bases and J dropped 7; count of bases not matched to a gene: 7. The CDR3 consists of 16 residues. CDR3: CASSGGTSGRLNEQFF. DNA of the CDR3: TGTGCCAGCAGCGGAGGGACTAGCGGGAGATTGAATGAGCAGTTCTTC. The variable domain in full, with the rest retrieved from reference TRBV11-2 and TRBJ2-1, is EAGVAQSPRYKIIEKRQSVAFWCNPISGHATLYWYQQILGQGPKLLIQFQNNGVVDDSQLPKDRFSAERLKGVDSTLKIQPAKLEDSAVYLCASSGGTSGRLNEQFFGPGTRLTVL.

The DNA for the CDR3 is TGCGCCAGCAGCCAAGAGCCAGGAGGTGTAGGCACCATATATTTT. Amino acids: CASSQEPGGVGTIYF. This chain links TRBV4-1 with TRBJ1-3; D not resolved. The germline V gene has CDR1 MGHRA and CDR2 YSYEKL. The ends were cut back, 0 bases at V and 9 bases at J, with 15 bases in the middle. The length of the CDR3 is 15 residues.

The rearrangement joins TRBV7-9 to TRBJ1-2, with 10 bases identical to TRBD1. The CDR3 extends over 16 amino acids. V shed 5 bases and J 4 bases; nucleotides not matched to a gene: 10. From germline, CDR1 is SEHNR and CDR2 FQNEAQ (reference sequence). The CDR3 region has the DNA TGTGCCAGCAGCCGACCGACAGGGGGCGGCGGCTATGGCTACACCTTC. This sequence encodes CASSRPTGGGGYGYTF.

This chain joins TRBV20-1 and TRBJ2-5; TRBD1 aligns across 10 bases. Germline CDR1 is DFQATT and CDR2 is SNEGSKA (reference sequence). The V gene end was trimmed by 6 bases and the J gene end by 4 bases; junction bases not matched to a gene: 11. The CDR3 length is 15 residues. CDR3 coding DNA: TGCAGTGCCAGTACCGGGACAGGGGTCGGAGAGACCCAGTACTTC. Translating it yields CSASTGTGVGETQYF.

The chain joins TRBV10-3 to TRBJ2-1; no clear D gene. Germline assignment: CDR1 ENHRY and CDR2 SYGVKD. V was trimmed by 0 bases and J by 5 bases, leaving 5 bases between them. The CDR3 is 13 residues long. In DNA form, the CDR3 reads TGTGCCATCAGTGAGTCGTCAGACAATGAGCAGTTCTTC. Translation gives CAISESSDNEQFF.

CDR3 in DNA: TGTGCCAGCAGCCGCGGCAGGGGGGCGAGTCAGCCCCAGCATTTT. This gives the protein CASSRGRGASQPQHF. This chain uses TRBV3-1 (or the pseudogene TRBV3-2) with TRBJ1-5; 7 positions match TRBD1. Germline assignment: CDR1 LGHDT and CDR2 YNNKEL (reference sequence). Unmatched junction bases numbered 9, after V lost 4 bases and J lost 6 bases. The CDR3 loop spans 15 amino acids.

This rearrangement joins TRBV6-4 to TRBJ1-2; no firm D call. The germline CDR1 and CDR2 sequences are MRHNA and SNTAGT. V was clipped by 3 bases and J by 7 bases, with 12 bases between them. The CDR3 loop spans 13 amino acids. The CDR3 DNA sequence: TGTGCCAGCAGTGAACCGGGGATTCCTGGCTACACCTTC. Amino acid sequence: CASSEPGIPGYTF.

The chain combines TRBV6-5 with TRBJ2-1; a possible D gene is TRBD1 (6 bases). V lost 6 bases, J lost 5 bases, and 14 bases lay in between. The germline V gene has CDR1 MNHEY and CDR2 SVGAGI. This CDR3 contains 14 residues. CDR3 in DNA: TGTGCCAGCAGCCGCTGGACAGAGCACAATGAGCAGTTCTTC. It is translated as CASSRWTEHNEQFF.